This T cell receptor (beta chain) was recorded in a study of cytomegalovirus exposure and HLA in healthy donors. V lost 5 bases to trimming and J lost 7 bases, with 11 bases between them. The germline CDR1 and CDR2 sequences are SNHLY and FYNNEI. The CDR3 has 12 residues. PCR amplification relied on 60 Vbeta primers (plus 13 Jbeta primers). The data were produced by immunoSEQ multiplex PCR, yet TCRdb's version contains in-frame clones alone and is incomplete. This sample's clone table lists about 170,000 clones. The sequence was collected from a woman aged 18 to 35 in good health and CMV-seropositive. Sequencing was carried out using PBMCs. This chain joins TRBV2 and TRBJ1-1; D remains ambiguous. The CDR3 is CASSLREGEAFF. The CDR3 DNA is TGTGCCAGCAGTCTACGGGAGGGTGAAGCTTTCTTT.